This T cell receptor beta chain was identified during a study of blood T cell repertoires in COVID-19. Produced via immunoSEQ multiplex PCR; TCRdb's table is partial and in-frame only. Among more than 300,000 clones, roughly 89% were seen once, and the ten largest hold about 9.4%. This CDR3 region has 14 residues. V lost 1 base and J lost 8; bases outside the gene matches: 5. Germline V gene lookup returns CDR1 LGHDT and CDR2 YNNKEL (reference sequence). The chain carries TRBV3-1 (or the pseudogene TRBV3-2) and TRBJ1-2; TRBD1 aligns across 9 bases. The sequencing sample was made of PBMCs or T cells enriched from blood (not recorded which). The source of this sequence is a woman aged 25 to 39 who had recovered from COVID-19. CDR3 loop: CASSQVYRGRGYTF. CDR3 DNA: TGTGCCAGCAGCCAAGTGTACAGGGGGCGCGGCTACACCTTC.